The T cell receptor (beta chain) described here comes from a study of blood T cell repertoires in COVID-19. Study background: Samples taken during acute and convalescent COVID-19 were collected in the United States, Italy and Spain. T cells, B-cell-depleted T cells, or PBMCs supplied cDNA or gDNA.

Germline assignment: CDR1 SGHTA and CDR2 FQGNSA. J was trimmed by 9 bases and V by 5 bases; bases with no gene match: 9. The CDR3 has 15 amino acids. As handled by the study authors: Reference gene primers were amplified, and this amplification served to estimate nucleated cell counts. TCRdb keeps only in-frame clones here, not all; method: immunoSEQ multiplex PCR. V, J and clone size reflect that table, while D and trimming were determined from the DNA. This sample has 150,000 to 200,000 clones, with about 86% found just once. Sequenced: peripheral blood. The chain links TRBV7-2 to TRBJ1-6; 8 nucleotides match TRBD1. The TCR originated in a man in his sixties with acute or convalescent COVID-19. CDR3 loop: CASSPTGGVRSPLHF. For the CDR3, the DNA is TGTGCCAGCAGCCCAACAGGGGGGGTCCGTTCACCCCTCCACTTT.